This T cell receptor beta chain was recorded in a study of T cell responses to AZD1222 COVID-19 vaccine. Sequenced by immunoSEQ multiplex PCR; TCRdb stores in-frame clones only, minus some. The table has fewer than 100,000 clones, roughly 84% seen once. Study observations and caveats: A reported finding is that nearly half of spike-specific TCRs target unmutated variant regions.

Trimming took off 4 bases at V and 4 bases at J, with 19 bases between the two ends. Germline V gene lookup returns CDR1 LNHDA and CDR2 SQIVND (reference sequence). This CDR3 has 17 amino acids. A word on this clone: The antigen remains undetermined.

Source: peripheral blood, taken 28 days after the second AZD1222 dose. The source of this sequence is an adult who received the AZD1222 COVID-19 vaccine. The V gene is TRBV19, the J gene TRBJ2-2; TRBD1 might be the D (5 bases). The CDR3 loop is CASSRVNLVGATGELFF. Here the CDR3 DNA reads TGTGCCAGTAGTAGGGTTAATTTGGTAGGGGCCACCGGGGAGCTGTTTTTT.